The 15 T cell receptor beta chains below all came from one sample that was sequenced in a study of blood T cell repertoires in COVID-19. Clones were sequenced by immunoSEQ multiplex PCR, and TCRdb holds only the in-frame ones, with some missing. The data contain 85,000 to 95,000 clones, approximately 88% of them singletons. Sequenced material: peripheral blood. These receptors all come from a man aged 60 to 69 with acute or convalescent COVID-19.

The CDR3 protein is CASSGGRDPSYNEQFF. The CDR3 DNA reads TGTGCCAGCAGTGGAGGGAGGGACCCCTCCTACAATGAGCAGTTCTTC. This chain joins TRBV2 and TRBJ2-1; 7 bases map to TRBD2. There are 16 residues in the CDR3. V shed 4 bases, J shed 0 bases, and the junction held 6 bases outside the gene matches. Germline CDR1 reads SNHLY; CDR2 reads FYNNEI.

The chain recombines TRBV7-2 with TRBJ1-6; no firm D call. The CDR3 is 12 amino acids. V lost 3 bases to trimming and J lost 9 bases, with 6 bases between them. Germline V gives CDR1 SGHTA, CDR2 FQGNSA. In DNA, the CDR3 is TGTGCCAGCAGCTTGCCGGGTTCACCCCTCCACTTT. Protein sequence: CASSLPGSPLHF.

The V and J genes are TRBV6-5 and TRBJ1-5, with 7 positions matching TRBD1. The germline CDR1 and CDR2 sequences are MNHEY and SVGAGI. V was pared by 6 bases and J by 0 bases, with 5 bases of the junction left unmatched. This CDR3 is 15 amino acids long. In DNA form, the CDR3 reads TGTGCCAGCAGGGCCGACAGGGCTAGCAATCAGCCCCAGCATTTT. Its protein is CASRADRASNQPQHF.

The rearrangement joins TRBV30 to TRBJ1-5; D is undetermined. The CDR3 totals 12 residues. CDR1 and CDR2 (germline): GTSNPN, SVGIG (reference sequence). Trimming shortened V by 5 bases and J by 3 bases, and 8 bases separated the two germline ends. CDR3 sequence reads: CAWAPPNQPQHF. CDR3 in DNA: TGTGCCTGGGCTCCCCCCAATCAGCCCCAGCATTTT.

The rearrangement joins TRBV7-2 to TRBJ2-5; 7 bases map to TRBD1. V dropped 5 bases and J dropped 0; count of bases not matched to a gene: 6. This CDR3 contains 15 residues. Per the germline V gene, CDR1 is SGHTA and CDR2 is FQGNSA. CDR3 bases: TGTGCCAGCAGCCAGCAGACAGGGAACCAAGAGACCCAGTACTTC. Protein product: CASSQQTGNQETQYF.

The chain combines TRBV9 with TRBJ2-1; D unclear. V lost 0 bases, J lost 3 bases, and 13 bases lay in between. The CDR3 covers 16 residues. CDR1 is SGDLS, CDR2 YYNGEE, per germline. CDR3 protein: CASSVVPELLYNEQFF. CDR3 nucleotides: TGTGCCAGCAGCGTAGTCCCGGAGCTTCTCTACAATGAGCAGTTCTTC. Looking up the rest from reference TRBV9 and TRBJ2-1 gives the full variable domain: DSGVTQTPKHLITATGQRVTLRCSPRSGDLSVYWYQQSLDQGLQFLIQYYNGEERAKGNILERFSAQQFPDLHSELNLSSLELGDSALYFCASSVVPELLYNEQFFGPGTRLTVL.

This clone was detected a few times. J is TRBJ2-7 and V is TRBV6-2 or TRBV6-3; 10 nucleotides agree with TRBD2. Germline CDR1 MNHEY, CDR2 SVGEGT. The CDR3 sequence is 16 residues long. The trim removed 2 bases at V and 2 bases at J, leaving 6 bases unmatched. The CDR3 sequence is CASSYPSGRVTYEQYF. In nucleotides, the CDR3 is TGTGCCAGCAGTTACCCCAGCGGGAGGGTTACCTACGAGCAGTACTTC.

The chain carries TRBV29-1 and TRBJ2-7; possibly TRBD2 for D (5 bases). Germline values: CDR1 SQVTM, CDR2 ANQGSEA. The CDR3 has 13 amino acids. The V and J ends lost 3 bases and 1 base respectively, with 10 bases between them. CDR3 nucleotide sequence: TGCAGCGTTGAGAGCGGCCATTCCTACGAGCAGTACTTC. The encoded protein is CSVESGHSYEQYF.

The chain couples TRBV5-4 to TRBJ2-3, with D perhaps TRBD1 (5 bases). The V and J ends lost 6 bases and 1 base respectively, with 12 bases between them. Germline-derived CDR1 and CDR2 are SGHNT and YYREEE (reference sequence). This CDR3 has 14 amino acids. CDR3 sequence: CASIDGAGTDTQYF. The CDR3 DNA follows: TGTGCCAGCATCGATGGGGCCGGCACAGATACGCAGTATTTT.

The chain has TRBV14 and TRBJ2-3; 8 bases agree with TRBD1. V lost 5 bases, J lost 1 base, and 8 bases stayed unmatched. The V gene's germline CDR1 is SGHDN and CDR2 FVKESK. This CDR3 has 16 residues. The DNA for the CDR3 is TGTGCCAGCAGCACACTCACGGGACAGGGCACAGATACGCAGTATTTT. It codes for CASSTLTGQGTDTQYF.

This chain's CDR3 is CASSRAASSTDTQYF. In DNA form, the CDR3 reads TGTGCCAGCAGCCGAGCGGCTTCTAGCACAGATACGCAGTATTTT. V is TRBV7-8 and J is TRBJ2-3, with a possible D match to TRBD2 (5 bases). Germline V gene lookup returns CDR1 SGHVS and CDR2 FQNEAQ. V lost 5 bases and J lost 0, with 12 bases in between. The CDR3 is 15 residues long.

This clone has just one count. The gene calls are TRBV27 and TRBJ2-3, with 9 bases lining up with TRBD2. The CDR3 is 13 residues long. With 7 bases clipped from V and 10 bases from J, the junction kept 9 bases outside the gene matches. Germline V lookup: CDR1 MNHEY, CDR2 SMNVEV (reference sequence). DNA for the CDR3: TGTGCCAGCACAACGGCGGGACTAGCATCGCAGTATTTT. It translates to CASTTAGLASQYF.

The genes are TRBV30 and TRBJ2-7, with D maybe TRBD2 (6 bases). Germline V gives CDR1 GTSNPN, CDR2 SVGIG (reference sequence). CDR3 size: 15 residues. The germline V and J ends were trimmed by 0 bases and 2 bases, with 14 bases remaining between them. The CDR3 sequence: CAWSVGDSMTYEQYF. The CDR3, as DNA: TGTGCCTGGAGTGTAGGGGACTCTATGACCTACGAGCAGTACTTC.

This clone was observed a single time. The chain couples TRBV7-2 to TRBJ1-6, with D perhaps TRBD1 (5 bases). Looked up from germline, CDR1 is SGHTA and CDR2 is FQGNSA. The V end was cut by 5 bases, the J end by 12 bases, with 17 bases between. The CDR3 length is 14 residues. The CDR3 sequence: CASSLGRTREPLHF. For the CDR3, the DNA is TGTGCCAGCAGCCTCGGGAGGACACGAGAACCCCTCCACTTT.

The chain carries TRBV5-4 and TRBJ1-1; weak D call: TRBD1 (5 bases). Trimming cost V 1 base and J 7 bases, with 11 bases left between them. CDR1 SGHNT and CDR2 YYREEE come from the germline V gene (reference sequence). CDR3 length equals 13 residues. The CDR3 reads CASSLIDGGEAFF. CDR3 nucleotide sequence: TGTGCCAGCAGCTTGATAGACGGGGGTGAAGCTTTCTTT. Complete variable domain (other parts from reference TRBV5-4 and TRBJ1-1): ETGVTQSPTHLIKTRGQQVTLRCSSQSGHNTVSWYQQALGQGPQFIFQYYREEENGRGNFPPRFSGLQFPNYSSELNVNALELDDSALYLCASSLIDGGEAFFGQGTRLTVV.